This passage covers 21 T cell receptor beta chains from one sample sequenced in a study of CD8+CD57+ T cells in acquired aplastic anemia. Only patients with CD8+CD57+ cell expansion on flow cytometry were chosen for sequencing. According to the study, genomic DNA was the template for TCR beta VDJ and CDR3 profiling. TCRdb ran MiXCR on the reads and lists one entry per CDR3 protein. Among some 120,000 distinct CDR3 sequences listed, about two fifths were seen once. Sample: sorted CD4+, CD8+, or CD8+CD57+ T cells (not recorded which) from PBMCs. The receptors derive from a human donor with aplastic anemia.

There are many counts of this clonotype. At one of its ends the junction is not consistent with the germline gene, which may arise from a read error. V gene TRBV10-3 combines with J gene TRBJ1-3, with 8 bases fitting TRBD1. Germline lookup yields CDR1 ENHRY and CDR2 SYGVKD. This CDR3 is built from 18 residues. The CDR3 region has the DNA TGTGCCATCAGTCAGTCCTGGGGACAGGCCAACTCTGGAAACACCATATATTTT. Protein: CAISQSWGQANSGNTIYF.

The chain combines TRBV29-1 with TRBJ2-5; 9 bases line up with TRBD2. CDR3 size: 15 residues. CDR1 is SQVTM and CDR2 is ANQGSEA in the germline V gene. The V segment lost 4 bases and the J segment 4 bases; nucleotides outside the gene matches: 10. This CDR3 reads CSVARVAGAGETQYF. The CDR3 coding sequence is TGCAGCGTTGCTAGAGTAGCGGGAGCGGGAGAGACCCAGTACTTC.

This clonotype was seen ten or more times. The chain links TRBV18 to TRBJ2-7; D call uncertain. The CDR3 totals 13 residues. Germline loops: CDR1 KGHSH, CDR2 LQKENI. V gave up 6 bases and J gave up 4 bases, with 13 bases separating them. DNA for the CDR3: TGTGCCAGCTCCCACAAAGGTTCGTACGAGCAGTACGTC. As protein: CASSHKGSYEQYV.

This clonotype was seen more than once but under ten times. The rearrangement uses TRBV29-1 and TRBJ2-1, with 7 bases fitting TRBD1. CDR3 size: 13 residues. V gave up 4 bases and J gave up 7 bases; unmatched junction bases: 7. The V gene's germline CDR1 is SQVTM and CDR2 ANQGSEA. The CDR3 coding sequence is TGCAGCGTTGTTGGGACAGTGGGGAATGAGCAGTTCTTC. This translates into CSVVGTVGNEQFF.

In this sample, this clonotype turned up a few times. A read error is possible here, since a much larger clone lies one base away. The rearrangement uses TRBV5-6 and TRBJ2-5; unclear D gene. V was shortened by 5 bases and J by 5 bases, with 10 bases between the two germline ends. This CDR3 comprises 12 residues. Germline CDR1 SGHDT, CDR2 YYEEEE. CDR3 DNA: TGTGCCAGCAGGGCAAATGGGGAGACCCAGTACTTC. Amino acids: CASRANGETQYF.

This clonotype was seen many times. The chain combines TRBV7-8 with TRBJ2-7; TRBD1 or TRBD2 may be the D gene (7 bases each). V lost 5 bases, J lost 4 bases, and 27 bases lay in between. This CDR3 contains 18 residues. Germline V gene sequence: CDR1 SGHVS, CDR2 FQNEAQ. The CDR3 DNA reads as TGTGCCAGCAGCCTCCTCCAGGGGGGGCGTACCATCCCATACGAGCAGTACGTC. It encodes CASSLLQGGRTIPYEQYV.

Concerning this clonotype: With a much larger clone just one base away, this may be a read error. The V gene is TRBV4-1, the J gene TRBJ1-1; unclear D gene. CDR3 length equals 15 residues. V gave up 5 bases and J gave up 6 bases, with 19 bases separating them. Germline V gene lookup returns CDR1 MGHRA and CDR2 YSYEKL. CDR3: CASSYNIGTYPEAFF. CDR3 bases: TGCGCCAGCAGCTACAATATAGGTACTTACCCTGAAGCTTTCTTT.

As regards this clonotype: This sequence may be a read error, since a much larger clone differs from it by one base. V is TRBV6-1 and J is TRBJ1-1; D not certain. CDR1 and CDR2 from the germline V gene are MNHNS and SASEGT. This CDR3 contains 14 residues. The CDR3 loop reads CASSPPSLGTEASF. In DNA form, the CDR3 reads TGTGCCAGCAGTCCCCCGTCCCTGGGCACTGAAGCTTCCTTT.

There are many counts of this clonotype. The chain's CDR3 is CATSSGRRDNQPQHF. CDR3 nucleotides: TGTGCCACCAGCAGTGGCAGGCGGGACAATCAGCCCCAGCATTTT. The V gene is TRBV15, the J gene TRBJ1-5; D call uncertain. CDR1 is LNHNV, CDR2 YYDKDF, per germline (reference sequence). V lost 3 bases, J lost 3 bases, and 12 bases lay in between. The CDR3 totals 15 residues.

The CDR3 DNA follows: TGTGCCATCACCAGGGTACACTATGGCTACACCTTC. Translation: CAITRVHYGYTF. This rearrangement joins TRBV10-3 to TRBJ1-2; D possibly corresponds to TRBD1 (5 bases). Germline loops: CDR1 ENHRY, CDR2 SYGVKD. V was shortened by 7 bases and J by 3 bases, with 9 bases between the two germline ends. The CDR3 is 12 amino acids.

This clonotype was found many times. V usage is TRBV5-4 and J usage is TRBJ1-4, with unresolved D. Looked up from germline, CDR1 is SGHNT and CDR2 is YYREEE (reference sequence). CDR3 length: 13 amino acids. Trimming removed 1 base from V and 7 bases from J, with 8 bases in between. Here the CDR3 reads CASSLSPGEKLFF. Written as DNA, the CDR3 is TGTGCCAGCAGCTTGTCCCCTGGTGAAAAACTGTTTTTT.

This clonotype was recorded many times. The rearrangement links TRBV6-1 to TRBJ1-2; 7 bases map to TRBD1. The CDR3 is 14 amino acids. With 4 bases clipped from V and 7 bases from J, the junction kept 9 bases outside the gene matches. CDR1 and CDR2 (germline): MNHNS, SASEGT. CDR3 residues: CASSARQGGAGYTF. The CDR3 bases are TGTGCCAGCAGTGCCCGTCAGGGGGGGGCTGGCTACACCTTC.

At least ten counts were recorded for this clonotype. The rearrangement links TRBV10-1 to TRBJ2-4; tentative D call: TRBD1 (6 bases). From germline, CDR1 is WNHNN and CDR2 SYGVQD (reference sequence). The length of the CDR3 is 16 residues. Trimming stripped 3 bases from V and 0 bases from J, with 12 bases between. CDR3 coding DNA: TGCGCCAGCAGTGAAGGGGGTCTCGGAGCCAAAAACATTCAGTACTTC. The encoded protein is CASSEGGLGAKNIQYF.

This clonotype was counted at least ten times. This chain uses TRBV10-2 with TRBJ2-1; tentatively, D is TRBD2 (6 bases). Germline CDR1 reads WSHSY; CDR2 reads SAAADI. This CDR3 has 16 amino acids. Trimming stripped 6 bases from V and 4 bases from J, with 19 bases between. CDR3 nucleotides: TGCGCCAGCAGGCCAAGGGAGGTAGTGATTTACAATGAGCAGTTCTTC. This encodes CASRPREVVIYNEQFF.

This clonotype was recorded a few times. This chain uses TRBV29-1 with TRBJ1-2; D unresolved. The CDR3 contains 14 residues. Germline V gene sequence: CDR1 SQVTM, CDR2 ANQGSEA. V was trimmed by 7 bases and J by 4 bases, leaving 19 bases between them. CDR3 in amino acids: CSGWSFGSTYGYTF. CDR3 in DNA: TGCAGCGGATGGAGCTTCGGAAGCACCTATGGCTACACCTTC.

A remark on this clonotype: A read error may explain this, as a much larger clone is one base away. This rearrangement joins TRBV7-2 to TRBJ1-6; a weak D match, TRBD1 (6 bases). The V gene's germline CDR1 is SGHTA and CDR2 FQGNSA. The CDR3 runs to 15 residues. The CDR3 DNA reads TGTGTCAGCAGCTTAGGGCTACAGGGAAATTCACCCCTCCACTTT. Its translation is CVSSLGLQGNSPLHF. The variable domain in full, completed from reference TRBV7-2 and TRBJ1-6, reads GAGVSQSPSNKVTEKGKDVELRCDPISGHTALYWYRQSLGQGLEFLIYFQGNSAPDKSGLPSDRFSAERTGGSVSTLTIQRTQQEDSAVYLCVSSLGLQGNSPLHFGNGTRLTVT.

This clonotype came up a few times. Relative to the germline gene, one junction end is altered; a read error may explain this. V and J are TRBV6-1 and TRBJ2-3, with TRBD1 matching 7 bases. CDR1 and CDR2 from the germline V gene are MNHNS and SASEGT. The CDR3 loop spans 12 amino acids. The CDR3 coding sequence is TGTACCAGCAGTGAGACAGGGCGCTCGCAGTATTTT. Residues: CTSSETGRSQYF.

There are a few counts of this clonotype. The chain carries TRBV15 and TRBJ2-2; D is ambiguous. CDR1 is LNHNV, CDR2 YYDKDF, per germline (reference sequence). The V and J ends lost 3 bases and 4 bases respectively, with 6 bases between them. This CDR3 has 13 residues. CDR3 loop: CATSSQGTGELFF. The CDR3 DNA reads TGTGCCACCAGCAGCCAAGGCACCGGGGAGCTGTTTTTT.

The chain is built from TRBV3-1 and TRBJ2-1; unclear D gene. V lost 4 bases and J 0 bases, leaving 10 bases between the germline ends. This CDR3 has 15 amino acids. From germline, CDR1 is LGHDT and CDR2 YNNKEL (reference sequence). Here the CDR3 DNA reads TGTGCCAGCAGCCTCCAATTTAGCTCCTACAATGAGCAGTTCTTC. As protein: CASSLQFSSYNEQFF.

This clonotype was detected only a few times. A single base separates this from a much larger clone, so it may be a read error. This chain joins TRBV19 and TRBJ2-1; 8 bases are a match to TRBD2. Germline V lookup: CDR1 LNHDA, CDR2 SQIVND (reference sequence). Germline trimming cut 3 bases from V and 8 bases from J; bases unmatched to any gene: 12. This CDR3 spans 16 amino acids. CDR3 in DNA: TGTGCCAGTAGTATGGGGCCAGCGGGGGCGGTCGATGAGCAGTTCTTC. Residues: CASSMGPAGAVDEQFF.

V gene TRBV7-3 combines with J gene TRBJ1-1, with 10 bases that match TRBD1. The CDR3 sequence is 16 residues long. Per the germline V gene, CDR1 is SGHTA and CDR2 is FQGTGA. The V gene end was trimmed by 5 bases and the J gene end by 3 bases; junction bases not matched to a gene: 9. CDR3 DNA sequence: TGTGCCAGCAGCCGCGGACAGGGGGAGTGGGACACTGAAGCTTTCTTT. Translating it yields CASSRGQGEWDTEAFF.